Listed below are T cell receptor beta chains from one sample, sequenced in a study of blood T cell repertoires in COVID-19. TCRdb's table, derived via immunoSEQ multiplex PCR, lists solely in-frame clones and lacks some. Among about 100,000 clones listed, about 90% were seen once. Sequenced sample: peripheral blood. These receptors all come from a human donor in a cohort sampled during active COVID-19. CDR3s include the opening cysteine and the closing phenylalanine or tryptophan. D genes are given only for firm matches. Rows may omit the clone size; those that give it use once, few, many or a size class.

>TRBV15|TRBJ2-5|.|TRBD2
TGTGCCACCGAGGGTACGATAGGTGGCGGAGTTAGCGGGCAAGAGACCCAGTACTTC
CATEGTIGGGVSGQETQYF
>TRBV9|TRBJ1-1|.|.
TGTGCCAGCAGCGTAGAGAGGAACACTGAAGCTTTCTTT
CASSVERNTEAFF
>TRBV12-3/TRBV12-4|TRBJ1-1|.|TRBD1
TGTGCCAGCAGTTTTGGGACAGGGGGCGAGGCTTTCTTT
CASSFGTGGEAFF
>TRBV7-9|TRBJ2-1|.|TRBD2
TGTGCCAGCAGCCTTGGGACTAGCGGAGCCTACAATGAGCAGTTCTTC
CASSLGTSGAYNEQFF
>TRBV12-5|TRBJ1-5|once|.
TGTGCTAGTGGTTTGGGGGGAGGGGCAGGGGAAGGTCAGCCCCAGCATTTT
CASGLGGGAGEGQPQHF
>TRBV7-9|TRBJ1-4|.|.
TGTGCCAGCAGTTCTGCCCCGAGGGAAAAACTGTTTTTT
CASSSAPREKLFF
>TRBV15|TRBJ2-3|.|.
TGTGCCACCAGCAGAGGATACTCTAGCACAGATACGCAGTATTTT
CATSRGYSSTDTQYF
>TRBV11-2|TRBJ2-2|.|.
TGTGCCAGCAGCTTAGCTTACGGGGAGCTGTTTTTT
CASSLAYGELFF
>TRBV4-1|TRBJ2-7|.|.
TGCGCCAGCAGCCAAGAGCAGGGGCGGTACGAGCAGTACTTC
CASSQEQGRYEQYF
>TRBV7-9|TRBJ2-3|.|.
TGTGCCAGCAGCACTCAGGGGAGAGATACGCAGTATTTT
CASSTQGRDTQYF
>TRBV4-1|TRBJ2-7|.|TRBD1
TGCGCCAGCAGCCAAGAAAGGGGACAGGGGTACGAGCAGTACTTC
CASSQERGQGYEQYF
>TRBV7-9|TRBJ2-1|.|.
TGTGCCAGCAGCTTATCTCCCTACAATGAGCAGTTCTTC
CASSLSPYNEQFF
>TRBV13|TRBJ1-5|.|TRBD1
TGTGCCAGCAGCCGTGGACAGGGTATGGAGCCCCAGCATTTT
CASSRGQGMEPQHF
>TRBV29-1|TRBJ2-1|.|TRBD1
TGCAGCGTTGATATAGGGACAGGGGGCAATGAGCAGTTCTTC
CSVDIGTGGNEQFF
>TRBV2|TRBJ1-2|once|TRBD1
TGTGCCAGCAGAGAACCGGGACAGGGAGGATATGGCTACACCTTC
CASREPGQGGYGYTF
>TRBV27|TRBJ2-2|.|TRBD1
TGTGCCAGCAGTCGCCAGGGACAGGGGAACACCGGGGAGCTGTTTTTT
CASSRQGQGNTGELFF
>TRBV19|TRBJ2-7|.|TRBD1
TGTGCCAGTAGTCCAGGGACAGGTCCCTACGAGCAGTACTTC
CASSPGTGPYEQYF
>TRBV28|TRBJ1-5|.|.
TGTGCCAGCAGTGCCGCGTCTTCTGACAATCAGCCCCAGCATTTT
CASSAASSDNQPQHF
>TRBV6-5|TRBJ2-3|.|.
TGTGCCAGCAGTTACTCCGGGAGCACAGATACGCAGTATTTT
CASSYSGSTDTQYF
>TRBV27|TRBJ2-1|few|.
TGTGCCAGCAGTTTCCAGGGATACAATGAGCAGTTCTTC
CASSFQGYNEQFF
>TRBV12-3/TRBV12-4|TRBJ1-2|.|.
TGTGCCAGCAGTTTGGGGACTTATGGCTACACCTTC
CASSLGTYGYTF
>TRBV6-5|TRBJ1-2|.|.
TGTGCCAGCAGTATTCGACACAGTGAGAACTATGGCTACACCTTC
CASSIRHSENYGYTF
>TRBV5-1|TRBJ2-5|.|TRBD2
TGCGCCAGCAGCTTACTAGCGGCGTACCAAGAGACCCAGTACTTC
CASSLLAAYQETQYF
>TRBV19|TRBJ2-1|once|TRBD1
TGTGCCAGTAGTAACACCCGGGGACAGGGGAGGGATGAGCAGTTCTTC
CASSNTRGQGRDEQFF
>TRBV7-8|TRBJ2-5|once|TRBD2
TGTGCCAACAGCTTAAGGACTAGCGGTCCCAAGACCCAGTACTTC
CANSLRTSGPKTQYF
>TRBV6-1|TRBJ1-2|.|TRBD1
TGTGCCAGCAGTGAAGCGACAGGGTCTAACTATGGCTACACCTTC
CASSEATGSNYGYTF
>TRBV28|TRBJ2-5|once|.
TGTGCCAGCAGTCCAGTCCAAGGGGCAGGAATGCAAGAGACCCAGTACTTC
CASSPVQGAGMQETQYF
>TRBV5-1|TRBJ2-2|.|.
TGCGCCAGCAGCTCTGGAGTGAACACCGGGGAGCTGTTTTTT
CASSSGVNTGELFF
>TRBV27|TRBJ2-1|.|TRBD2
TGTGCCAGCAGCGGATCAGGTGGGCTAGCGGGAGTAAATGAGCAGTTCTTC
CASSGSGGLAGVNEQFF
>TRBV28|TRBJ2-7|.|TRBD1
TGTGCCAGCAGCGTACAGGGGGGAGGCTACGAGCAGTACTTC
CASSVQGGGYEQYF
>TRBV27|TRBJ2-7|.|TRBD1
TGTGCCAGCACCCCCATAGGGGGCATGAACGAGCAGTACTTC
CASTPIGGMNEQYF
>TRBV5-1|TRBJ2-6|few|.
TGCGCCAGCAGCTTGGATCCTTTCTCTGGGGCCAACGTCCTGACTTTC
CASSLDPFSGANVLTF
>TRBV4-1|TRBJ2-7|.|.
TGCGCCAGCAGCCTCACCTCCGACATCTACGAGCAGTACTTC
CASSLTSDIYEQYF
>TRBV7-9|TRBJ2-6|.|TRBD2
TGTGCCAGCAGGGCCGGCGGGGGGGCCTCTGGGGCCAACGTCCTGACTTTC
CASRAGGGASGANVLTF
>TRBV28|TRBJ2-1|.|.
TGTGCCAGCAGTGCAAGAGTAGGAGGAAGATACAATGAGCAGTTCTTC
CASSARVGGRYNEQFF
>TRBV25-1|TRBJ2-3|few|TRBD1
TGTGCCAGCAGGGACAGGGGAGGGGATACGCAGTATTTT
CASRDRGGDTQYF
>TRBV18|TRBJ1-6|.|TRBD1
TGTGCCAGCTCACCGGACAGGGGGTCACCCCTCCACTTT
CASSPDRGSPLHF
>TRBV5-1|TRBJ1-1|.|TRBD1
TGCGCCAGCAGCTTGTCGGCAGGGGGCCCGAACACTGAAGCTTTCTTT
CASSLSAGGPNTEAFF
>TRBV11-2|TRBJ2-2|.|TRBD2
TGTGCCAGCAGCTTGGGACTAGCGGGCACCGGGGAGCTGTTTTTT
CASSLGLAGTGELFF
>TRBV3-1/TRBV3-2|TRBJ2-7|.|TRBD2
TGTGCCAGCAGCCATCCCGGGACTAGCGGGGGGGCCGGGGAAGAGCAGTACTTC
CASSHPGTSGGAGEEQYF
>TRBV27|TRBJ1-5|.|.
TGTGCCAGCAGTTTGGCACGGGAGCAGCCCCAGCATTTT
CASSLAREQPQHF
>TRBV11-2|TRBJ1-5|.|TRBD1
TGTGCCAGCAGCCCCGGGACAGGGGGGAGTCAGCCCCAGCATTTT
CASSPGTGGSQPQHF
>TRBV7-9|TRBJ2-3|.|TRBD2
TGTGCCAGCAGCGGTCTCGGGGGGACAGATACGCAGTATTTT
CASSGLGGTDTQYF
>TRBV6-5|TRBJ2-7|.|.
TGTGCCAGCAGCCTCGGACATACCTACGAGCAGTACTTC
CASSLGHTYEQYF
>TRBV12-3/TRBV12-4|TRBJ1-2|once|.
TGTGCCAGCAGTTTCTATTCAATTGGCTACACCTTC
CASSFYSIGYTF
>TRBV7-3|TRBJ2-6|.|.
TGTGCCAGCAGCTTAACCCCGATACGGTCTGGGGCCAACGTCCTGACTTTC
CASSLTPIRSGANVLTF
>TRBV27|TRBJ2-3|.|.
TGTGCCAGCAGTTTGGGGAGCCTAGCTGGCACAGATACGCAGTATTTT
CASSLGSLAGTDTQYF
>TRBV7-9|TRBJ2-1|.|.
TGTGCCAGCAGCACCTTGTCTGGAGCCCATGAGCAGTTCTTC
CASSTLSGAHEQFF
>TRBV5-6|TRBJ1-2|.|.
TGTGCCAGCAGCCCGATTGGAGGTATTGTGGATGGCTACACCTTC
CASSPIGGIVDGYTF
>TRBV7-3|TRBJ2-6|.|.
TGTGCCAGCAGCTTAACGGGCAGGTTGGGCTCTGGGGCCAACGTCCTGACTTTC
CASSLTGRLGSGANVLTF
>TRBV28|TRBJ1-2|.|.
TGTGCCAGCAGTTTCGCAGGGGATAACTATGGCTACACCTTC
CASSFAGDNYGYTF
>TRBV7-2|TRBJ2-7|once|.
TGTGCCAGCAGCTTAGACAGCTACTCCTACGAGCAGTACTTC
CASSLDSYSYEQYF
>TRBV6-5|TRBJ2-7|.|TRBD1
TGTGCCAGCAGTACCGGGACAGCTCTCTCCGAGCAGTACTTC
CASSTGTALSEQYF
>TRBV11-2|TRBJ1-1|.|.
TGTGCCAGCAGCAGACAGGTAGAAGCTTTCTTT
CASSRQVEAFF
>TRBV2|TRBJ1-5|.|TRBD1
TGTGCCAGCAGCGGGACAGGGGGCGGGGGTCAGCCCCAGCATTTT
CASSGTGGGGQPQHF
>TRBV3-1/TRBV3-2|TRBJ2-7|.|TRBD2
TGTGCCAGCAGCCAAGATCTAACTAGCGGGCGCTACGAGCAGTACTTC
CASSQDLTSGRYEQYF
>TRBV14|TRBJ1-1|.|.
TGTGCCAGCAGCCAAGATCAGGCACTTGGGACAGAAGCTTTCTTT
CASSQDQALGTEAFF
>TRBV18|TRBJ1-2|.|TRBD1
TGTGCCAGCTCACGAGCCGGGACAGGGGGACGAGACTATGGCTACACCTTC
CASSRAGTGGRDYGYTF